This TCR beta chain was identified during a study of early T cells in non-severe SARS-CoV-2 infection (dated by TCRdb to about 2021). Regarding the complete study: Bulk RNA from unsorted whole blood was used for TCR sequencing, so alpha and beta chains could not be paired. Results the study describes overall, beyond this receptor: VDJdb matching was skewed toward anti-spike CD8 responses and likely underestimated virus-specific expansions, missing private and CD4 specificities.

The junction shows trimming of 3 bases on V and 2 bases on J, and the gene matches do not reach 9 bases of it. The CDR3 numbers 16 residues from cysteine through phenylalanine. The only DNA kept is the CDR3, 48 bases in frame from the first base. CDR1 and CDR2 are read off the germline V gene as SGHVS and FQNEAQ. The sample holds a few counts of this clonotype. Its antigen is still unknown. Base-call qualities are not available, and no considerably larger clone is one nucleotide away. Library preparation employed 5' RACE. TCRdb records NextSeq 500 as the sequencer. Unique molecular identifiers were attached to individual cDNA molecules in the TCR library protocol so that sequencing error and PCR bias could be corrected. Both TCR alpha and beta chains were sequenced, and tight co-correlation was observed between alpha and beta sequence abundances in each sample. The study's processing was this. Decombinator V4 was used to annotate TCR sequences for V gene, J gene and CDR3. Expanded TCRs were defined as changing significantly between any two time points under a Poisson model with p below 0.0001. TCR abundances were normalised to the total number of TCRs sequenced in each sample and reported as counts per million. MAIT TCRs were defined by TRAV1-2 paired with TRAJ12, TRAJ20 or TRAJ33, and iNKT TCRs by TRAV10 paired with TRAJ18. VDJdb, accessed 1 November 2021, was searched for CMV, EBV and SARS-CoV-2 annotated TCRs, excluding TCRs annotated for multiple antigens. TCRdb took the public reads, trimmed them with fastp at Q25, ran MiXCR for clone calling and kept in-frame beta chains. A single entry per CDR3 protein holds the most common genes and DNA from its merged rows. These V and J calls originate from TCRdb's pipeline instead of the authors' own analysis. Present in this sample are around 58,000 distinct CDR3 sequences, roughly 8% of which were seen just once. 10% of the sample belongs to the ten largest clones.

A case-control design nested within a healthcare worker cohort in London, UK, was used, with weekly nasopharyngeal swab PCR tests and blood sampling performed. Between 23 and 31 March 2020, the week of the UK lockdown, healthcare workers were enrolled and then followed up weekly for as long as 16 weeks. Sequenced material: whole blood, taken at baseline. The sequence is built from TRBV7-8 and TRBJ2-7, with 8 central nucleotides matching TRBD1. The receptor was derived from an adult who was a healthcare worker with PCR-confirmed SARS-CoV-2 infection or an uninfected control (not recorded which). The CDR3 sequence is CASSFRLGQAPYEQYF. The DNA sequence reads TGTGCCAGCAGCTTCCGCTTGGGACAGGCCCCCTACGAGCAGTACTTC. Joined to the reference TRBV7-8 and TRBJ2-7 proteins, this CDR3 gives the full variable domain: GAGVSQSPRYKVAKRGQDVALRCDPISGHVSLFWYQQALGQGPEFLTYFQNEAQLDKSGLPSDRFFAERPEGSVSTLKIQRTQQEDSAVYLCASSFRLGQAPYEQYFGPGTRLTVT.